These 32 T cell receptor beta chains were sequenced from one sample in a study of blood T cells in healthy people across ages. The use of a sample-barcoded 5' primer and a J-beta primer mix characterized a second PCR of 7 to 11 cycles. TCRdb re-analysed the 5' RACE reads in MiXCR, keeping a single row per CDR3 protein. The sample records about 780,000 distinct CDR3 sequences, approximately 24% being singletons. These data were also reused for a study on T cells of mothers and their children.

Sequencing input: blood. The source is a boy aged 5-17 years in good health.

There are a few counts of this clonotype. The chain carries TRBV5-5 and TRBJ1-1; 11 bases are shared with TRBD1. This CDR3 region has 16 residues. V shed 4 bases and J 5 bases; nucleotides not matched to a gene: 10. Germline CDR1 reads SGHKS; CDR2 reads YYEKEE (reference sequence). The CDR3 loop is CASSPRTGGWRTEAFF. The CDR3, as DNA: TGTGCCAGCAGCCCTAGGACAGGGGGCTGGCGTACTGAAGCTTTCTTT.

This clonotype was seen only a few times. V and J are TRBV10-3 and TRBJ2-5; 7 nucleotides match TRBD1. The closer fit of TRBJ2-7 to the DNA end suggests the J call may be wrong. The CDR3 has 16 amino acids. Germline CDR1 reads ENHRY; CDR2 reads SYGVKD. CDR3 amino acids: CAISPSIFLQGYEQYV. For the CDR3, the DNA is TGTGCCATCAGTCCCTCGATTTTCCTACAGGGGTACGAGCAGTACGTC.

V and J are TRBV5-1 and TRBJ2-7, with TRBD1 matching 9 bases. Germline V gene lookup returns CDR1 SGHRS and CDR2 YFSETQ. This CDR3 contains 15 residues. Trimming removed 3 bases from V and 0 bases from J; junction bases left unmatched: 4. For the CDR3, the DNA is TGCGCCAGCAGCTGGGGACAGGGCCGCTCCTACGAGCAGTACTTC. This translates into CASSWGQGRSYEQYF.

The chain couples TRBV12-5 to TRBJ2-3, with 10 bases fitting TRBD2. V lost 0 bases, J lost 6 bases, and 9 bases stayed unmatched. Germline loops: CDR1 LGHNT, CDR2 FRNRAP. The CDR3 covers 17 residues. CDR3 coding DNA: TGTGCTAGTGGTTTGGTCCGCCCTAGCGGGGGCGCGGATACGCAGTATTTT. This codes for CASGLVRPSGGADTQYF.

This clonotype showed up just once. This chain links TRBV7-6 with TRBJ2-5; maybe TRBD1 (6 bases). The last part of the DNA fits TRBJ2-7 better; the J call may be wrong. CDR3 length: 16 amino acids. The germline V gene has CDR1 SGHVS and CDR2 FNYEAQ. The CDR3 sequence: CASSPGPGHATYEQYF. The CDR3 nucleotides read TGTGCCAGCAGCCCCGGGCCGGGACACGCAACCTACGAGCAGTACTTC.

The CDR3 protein is CASSAAGGKAKNIQYF. CDR3 nucleotides: TGTGCCAGCAGCGCCGCGGGGGGGAAAGCCAAAAACATTCAGTACTTC. The chain carries TRBV12-3 or TRBV12-4 and TRBJ2-4; 9 nucleotides line up with TRBD2. This CDR3 region has 16 residues. V shed 6 bases and J 0 bases; nucleotides not matched to a gene: 6.

CDR3 sequence (DNA): TGTGCCAGCAGTTCGCCCGGGACAGGGACGAGTGAGCAGTACTTC. Protein: CASSSPGTGTSEQYF. This chain joins TRBV6-6 and TRBJ2-5, with TRBD1 matching over 9 bases. The CDR3 length is 15 residues. The germline CDR1 and CDR2 sequences are MNHNY and SVGAGI (reference sequence). The V gene end was trimmed by 4 bases and the J gene end by 11 bases; junction bases not matched to a gene: 14.

The V gene is TRBV2, the J gene TRBJ2-2; 8 bases map to TRBD1. Germline-derived CDR1 and CDR2 are SNHLY and FYNNEI. The CDR3 has 13 amino acids. J lost 7 bases, V lost 8 bases, and 6 bases had no gene match. CDR3 sequence: CASVGTGGGELFF. The CDR3 region has the DNA TGTGCCAGCGTAGGGACAGGCGGCGGGGAGCTGTTTTTT.

The sample holds a few counts of this clonotype. The J gene is TRBJ1-2, the V gene TRBV7-9; D unclear. The germline V and J ends were trimmed by 3 bases and 1 base, with 15 bases remaining between them. CDR3 length equals 16 residues. The germline V gene encodes CDR1 SEHNR and CDR2 FQNEAQ (reference sequence). The CDR3 DNA sequence: TGTGCCAGCAGCTTCTCCGGCAGAACGAATAACTATGGCTACACCTTC. Protein product: CASSFSGRTNNYGYTF.

This clonotype was detected only a few times. This chain links TRBV4-1 with TRBJ2-2, with D possibly being TRBD1 (6 bases). Germline lookup yields CDR1 MGHRA and CDR2 YSYEKL. The CDR3 length is 15 residues. V lost 1 base and J 4 bases, leaving 10 bases between the germline ends. The CDR3 DNA follows: TGCGCCAGCAGCCAAGGGGGGCTGGGCACCGGGGAGCTGTTTTTT. Translation gives CASSQGGLGTGELFF.

This clonotype appeared a few times. CDR3: CAIRTGDSGNTIYF. The CDR3 DNA is TGTGCCATCAGGACAGGGGACTCTGGAAACACCATATATTTT. The V gene is TRBV10-3, the J gene TRBJ1-3, with 8 nucleotides matching TRBD1. J lost 0 bases, V lost 6 bases, and 1 base had no gene match. CDR1 and CDR2 (germline): ENHRY, SYGVKD. The CDR3 extends over 14 amino acids.

This clonotype appeared a few times. This rearrangement joins TRBV10-3 to TRBJ2-7; D is uncertain. CDR3 length: 11 residues. Germline V gives CDR1 ENHRY, CDR2 SYGVKD. Trimming shortened V by 8 bases and J by 5 bases, and 10 bases separated the two germline ends. The CDR3 nucleotides are TGTGCCATCTGGAAGGGCAACGAGCAGTACTTC. Its protein product is CAIWKGNEQYF.

The chain employs TRBV29-1 and TRBJ1-2; D remains ambiguous. The CDR3 has 12 residues. Deletions cut 6 bases from V and 7 bases from J, with 15 bases between. Germline-derived CDR1 and CDR2 are SQVTM and ANQGSEA. The CDR3 loop is CSVKRRPFGYTF. The CDR3 DNA follows: TGCAGCGTAAAGAGGCGCCCCTTTGGCTACACCTTC.

This clonotype has a handful of counts. The chain is built from TRBV7-9 and TRBJ2-5; possible D gene TRBD2, 8 bases. The J call is doubtful: the DNA matches TRBJ2-7 better. Per the germline V gene, CDR1 is SEHNR and CDR2 is FQNEAQ (reference sequence). The CDR3 length is 14 residues. The chain's CDR3 is CASSTRDSGSEQYF. The CDR3 region has the DNA TGTGCCAGCAGCACAAGGGACAGCGGGAGCGAGCAGTACTTC.

This chain uses TRBV10-3 with TRBJ1-4; weak D call: TRBD1 (5 bases). In germline, CDR1 is ENHRY, CDR2 SYGVKD. CDR3 length: 15 residues. V gave up 4 bases and J gave up 2 bases, with 11 bases separating them. DNA of the CDR3: TGTGCCATCAGTGCCGTGAGGGGCACTAATGAAAAACTGTTTTTT. Translated: CAISAVRGTNEKLFF.

This clonotype was detected many times. An end of the junction differs from the germline gene, which may be a read error. The J gene is TRBJ2-5, the V gene TRBV5-1; D may be TRBD1 (6 bases). The CDR3 has 13 residues. Germline V gene lookup returns CDR1 SGHRS and CDR2 YFSETQ. The CDR3 sequence is CASSLDSPETQYF. CDR3 coding DNA: TGTGCCAGCAGTCTGGACAGCCCGGAGACCCAGTACTTC.

The V and J genes are TRBV18 and TRBJ2-5; 8 nucleotides align to TRBD1. Germline CDR1 is KGHSH and CDR2 is LQKENI. J lost 1 base, V lost 3 bases, and 4 bases had no gene match. The CDR3 length is 15 residues. CDR3 loop: CASSPSTGVQETQYF. In nucleotides, the CDR3 is TGTGCCAGCTCACCTTCGACAGGGGTCCAAGAGACCCAGTACTTC.

This clonotype was seen a few times. This sequence joins TRBV4-1 and TRBJ2-3; D unresolved. V was cut by 0 bases and J by 6 bases, with 7 bases left in between. This CDR3 region has 13 residues. From germline, CDR1 is MGHRA and CDR2 YSYEKL. DNA for the CDR3: TGCGCCAGCAGCCAAGAAGAGTCGGATACGCAGTATTTT. This codes for CASSQEESDTQYF.

As for this clonotype: An end of the junction does not agree with germline; a read error may underlie this. This chain joins TRBV2 and TRBJ2-5; weak D call: TRBD1 (6 bases). CDR1 and CDR2 (germline): SNHLY, FYNNEI. The CDR3 is 12 amino acids. This CDR3 is CASSYDRPPLFF. CDR3 nucleotides: TGTGCCAGCAGTTACGACAGGCCTCCTCTATTTTTC.

DNA of the CDR3: TGTGCCAGCAGCCCTCTCCGGACTAGCGGGGGGGGTGGTACCGGGGAGCTGTTTTTT. Translation: CASSPLRTSGGGGTGELFF. The chain combines TRBV5-5 with TRBJ2-2; TRBD2 matches 15 bases. The V and J ends lost 4 bases and 5 bases, in that order; junction bases with no gene match: 12. CDR3 length: 19 residues. Germline V gene sequence: CDR1 SGHKS, CDR2 YYEKEE (reference sequence).

The J gene is TRBJ2-1, the V gene TRBV6-6; 9 positions match TRBD1. J gave up 2 bases and V 1 base, and 0 bases lay outside the gene matches. CDR1 is MNHNY and CDR2 is SVGAGI in the germline V gene (reference sequence). The CDR3 totals 15 residues. The CDR3 DNA sequence: TGTGCCAGCAGTTACTGGACAGGGGCCTACAATGAGCAGTTCTTC. This encodes CASSYWTGAYNEQFF.

The chain employs TRBV2 and TRBJ2-5; no clear D gene. V lost 0 bases and J lost 2, with 13 bases in between. Germline V gene lookup returns CDR1 SNHLY and CDR2 FYNNEI. CDR3 size: 16 residues. Here the CDR3 reads CASSEAAPTRQETQYF. CDR3 coding DNA: TGTGCCAGCAGTGAAGCAGCTCCAACCCGGCAAGAGACCCAGTACTTC.

In regard to this clonotype: Germline is not matched at one junction end, which may reflect a read error. The rearrangement links TRBV6-6 to TRBJ1-2, with 7 positions matching TRBD1. Germline V gene data show CDR1 as MNHNY and CDR2 as SVGAGI (reference sequence). The CDR3 has 15 residues. The CDR3 loop reads CASSYEDRLNYGYTF. CDR3 bases: TGTGCCAGCAGTTACGAGGACAGGTTGAACTATGGTTACACCTTC.

The chain employs TRBV18 and TRBJ2-2; 7 nucleotides align to TRBD2. With V trimmed by 2 bases and J by 6 bases, 9 bases remained unmatched. The CDR3 sequence is 16 residues long. The germline gives CDR1 KGHSH, CDR2 LQKENI. The CDR3 DNA reads TGTGCCAGCTCACCATTGACTAGCCCGACCCCCGGGGAGCTGTTTTTT. It translates to CASSPLTSPTPGELFF. The entire variable domain, with the rest obtained from reference TRBV18 and TRBJ2-2, is as follows: NAGVMQNPRHLVRRRGQEARLRCSPMKGHSHVYWYRQLPEEGLKFMVYLQKENIIDESGMPKERFSAEFPKEGPSILRIQQVVRGDSAAYFCASSPLTSPTPGELFFGEGSRLTVL.

A note on this clonotype: Sequence at one end of the junction differs from germline and may be a read error. The rearrangement joins TRBV4-1 to TRBJ2-6, with a possible D match to TRBD1 (5 bases). This CDR3 spans 16 amino acids. CDR1 is MGHRA and CDR2 is YSYEKL in the germline V gene. CDR3 nucleotides: TGCGCCAGCAGAACAGGTGATCGGTCTGGGGCCAACGTCCCGACTTTC. It is translated as CASRTGDRSGANVPTF.

This clonotype was seen a handful of times. V gene TRBV7-3 combines with J gene TRBJ2-1; D is undetermined. CDR3 size: 13 residues. The germline gives CDR1 SGHTA, CDR2 FQGTGA. Trimming removed 4 bases at V and 5 bases at J, with 9 bases between. DNA of the CDR3: TGTGCCAGCAGCTCCGGGCCCGACAATGAGCAGTTCTTC. Protein: CASSSGPDNEQFF.

V usage is TRBV10-2 and J usage is TRBJ1-2, with unresolved D. Trimming took 10 bases from V and 2 from J, leaving 14 bases between them. From germline, CDR1 is WSHSY and CDR2 SAAADI. The CDR3 spans 13 residues. This chain's CDR3 is CATALSGNYGYTF. CDR3 coding DNA: TGCGCCACTGCTTTGTCGGGGAACTATGGCTACACCTTC.

The chain joins TRBV5-6 to TRBJ1-2; 7 bases are a match to TRBD1. Germline CDR1 is SGHDT and CDR2 is YYEEEE. This CDR3 is built from 15 residues. V was pared by 5 bases and J by 6 bases, with 13 bases of the junction left unmatched. As DNA, the CDR3 is TGTGCCAGCAGTGGGAGCGGGACAGATCCCCATGGCTACACCTTC. It specifies CASSGSGTDPHGYTF.

V gene TRBV5-1 combines with J gene TRBJ2-7, with a weak D call TRBD1 (7 bases). The J call may be in error: the DNA end matches TRBJ2-1 better. Germline V gene lookup returns CDR1 SGHRS and CDR2 YFSETQ. The CDR3 covers 14 residues. The CDR3 DNA follows: TGCGCCAGCACACCCAGGGGGGCCGACAATGAGCAGTTCTTC. Amino acids: CASTPRGADNEQFF.

The chain is built from TRBV7-3 and TRBJ2-3, with TRBD2 matching 9 bases. J was trimmed by 2 bases and V by 1 base; bases with no gene match: 7. The CDR3 extends over 17 amino acids. Germline V gene sequence: CDR1 SGHTA, CDR2 FQGTGA. CDR3 nucleotides: TGTGCCAGCAGCTTAAAAGAGCGGGGGGATTACACAGATACGCAGTATTTT. Translation: CASSLKERGDYTDTQYF.

This clonotype was counted between two and nine times. CDR3 nucleotide sequence: TGCAGCGTAGAACGACAGGGAACCTACGAGCAGTACTTC. Amino acids: CSVERQGTYEQYF. The chain uses TRBV29-1 and TRBJ2-7; TRBD1 matches at 7 bases. The CDR3 sequence is 13 residues long. The V gene end was trimmed by 6 bases and the J gene end by 2 bases; junction bases not matched to a gene: 7. Germline V lookup: CDR1 SQVTM, CDR2 ANQGSEA.

This chain uses TRBV20-1 with TRBJ2-5, with D perhaps matching TRBD1 (5 bases). TRBJ2-1 matches the DNA end more closely, so the J call is doubtful. Germline V gene lookup returns CDR1 DFQATT and CDR2 SNEGSKA (reference sequence). The CDR3 sequence is 13 residues long. The CDR3 sequence is CSASWGLAGEQFF. CDR3 bases: TGCAGTGCTAGTTGGGGCCTCGCAGGCGAGCAGTTCTTC.